This T cell receptor beta chain was recorded in a study of OX40 agonist ivuxolimab in advanced cancers. Overall study context: Hepatocellular carcinoma, melanoma, renal cell or head and neck cancer occurred in dose-escalation patients.

The method was immunoSEQ multiplex PCR; TCRdb's version includes in-frame clones alone and lacks a portion of them. The table includes about 93,000 clones, just over 90% detected once. Whole-study results and caveats: More expanded clones were found, on average, in CD8+ than in CD4+ T cells. Some patients without response likewise showed low normalized clonal expansion.

With respect to this clone: What it binds is unknown.

The investigators sampled blood at baseline, at cycle 4 day 1, and at cycle 7 day 1. Here the sequenced sample was CD4+ or CD8+ T cells sorted from blood, taken in a trial of the OX40 agonist ivuxolimab. The clonotype originates from an adult with an advanced solid tumor such as melanoma, head and neck, liver or kidney cancer.

CDR3 amino acids: CASSLLGETQYF. The CDR3, as DNA: TGTGCCAGCAGTTTGCTCGGGGAGACCCAGTACTTC. The chain links TRBV6-6 to TRBJ2-5; no clear D gene. V was cut by 4 bases and J by 5 bases, with 8 bases left in between. CDR3 length: 12 amino acids. The germline CDR1 and CDR2 sequences are MNHNY and SVGAGI (reference sequence).